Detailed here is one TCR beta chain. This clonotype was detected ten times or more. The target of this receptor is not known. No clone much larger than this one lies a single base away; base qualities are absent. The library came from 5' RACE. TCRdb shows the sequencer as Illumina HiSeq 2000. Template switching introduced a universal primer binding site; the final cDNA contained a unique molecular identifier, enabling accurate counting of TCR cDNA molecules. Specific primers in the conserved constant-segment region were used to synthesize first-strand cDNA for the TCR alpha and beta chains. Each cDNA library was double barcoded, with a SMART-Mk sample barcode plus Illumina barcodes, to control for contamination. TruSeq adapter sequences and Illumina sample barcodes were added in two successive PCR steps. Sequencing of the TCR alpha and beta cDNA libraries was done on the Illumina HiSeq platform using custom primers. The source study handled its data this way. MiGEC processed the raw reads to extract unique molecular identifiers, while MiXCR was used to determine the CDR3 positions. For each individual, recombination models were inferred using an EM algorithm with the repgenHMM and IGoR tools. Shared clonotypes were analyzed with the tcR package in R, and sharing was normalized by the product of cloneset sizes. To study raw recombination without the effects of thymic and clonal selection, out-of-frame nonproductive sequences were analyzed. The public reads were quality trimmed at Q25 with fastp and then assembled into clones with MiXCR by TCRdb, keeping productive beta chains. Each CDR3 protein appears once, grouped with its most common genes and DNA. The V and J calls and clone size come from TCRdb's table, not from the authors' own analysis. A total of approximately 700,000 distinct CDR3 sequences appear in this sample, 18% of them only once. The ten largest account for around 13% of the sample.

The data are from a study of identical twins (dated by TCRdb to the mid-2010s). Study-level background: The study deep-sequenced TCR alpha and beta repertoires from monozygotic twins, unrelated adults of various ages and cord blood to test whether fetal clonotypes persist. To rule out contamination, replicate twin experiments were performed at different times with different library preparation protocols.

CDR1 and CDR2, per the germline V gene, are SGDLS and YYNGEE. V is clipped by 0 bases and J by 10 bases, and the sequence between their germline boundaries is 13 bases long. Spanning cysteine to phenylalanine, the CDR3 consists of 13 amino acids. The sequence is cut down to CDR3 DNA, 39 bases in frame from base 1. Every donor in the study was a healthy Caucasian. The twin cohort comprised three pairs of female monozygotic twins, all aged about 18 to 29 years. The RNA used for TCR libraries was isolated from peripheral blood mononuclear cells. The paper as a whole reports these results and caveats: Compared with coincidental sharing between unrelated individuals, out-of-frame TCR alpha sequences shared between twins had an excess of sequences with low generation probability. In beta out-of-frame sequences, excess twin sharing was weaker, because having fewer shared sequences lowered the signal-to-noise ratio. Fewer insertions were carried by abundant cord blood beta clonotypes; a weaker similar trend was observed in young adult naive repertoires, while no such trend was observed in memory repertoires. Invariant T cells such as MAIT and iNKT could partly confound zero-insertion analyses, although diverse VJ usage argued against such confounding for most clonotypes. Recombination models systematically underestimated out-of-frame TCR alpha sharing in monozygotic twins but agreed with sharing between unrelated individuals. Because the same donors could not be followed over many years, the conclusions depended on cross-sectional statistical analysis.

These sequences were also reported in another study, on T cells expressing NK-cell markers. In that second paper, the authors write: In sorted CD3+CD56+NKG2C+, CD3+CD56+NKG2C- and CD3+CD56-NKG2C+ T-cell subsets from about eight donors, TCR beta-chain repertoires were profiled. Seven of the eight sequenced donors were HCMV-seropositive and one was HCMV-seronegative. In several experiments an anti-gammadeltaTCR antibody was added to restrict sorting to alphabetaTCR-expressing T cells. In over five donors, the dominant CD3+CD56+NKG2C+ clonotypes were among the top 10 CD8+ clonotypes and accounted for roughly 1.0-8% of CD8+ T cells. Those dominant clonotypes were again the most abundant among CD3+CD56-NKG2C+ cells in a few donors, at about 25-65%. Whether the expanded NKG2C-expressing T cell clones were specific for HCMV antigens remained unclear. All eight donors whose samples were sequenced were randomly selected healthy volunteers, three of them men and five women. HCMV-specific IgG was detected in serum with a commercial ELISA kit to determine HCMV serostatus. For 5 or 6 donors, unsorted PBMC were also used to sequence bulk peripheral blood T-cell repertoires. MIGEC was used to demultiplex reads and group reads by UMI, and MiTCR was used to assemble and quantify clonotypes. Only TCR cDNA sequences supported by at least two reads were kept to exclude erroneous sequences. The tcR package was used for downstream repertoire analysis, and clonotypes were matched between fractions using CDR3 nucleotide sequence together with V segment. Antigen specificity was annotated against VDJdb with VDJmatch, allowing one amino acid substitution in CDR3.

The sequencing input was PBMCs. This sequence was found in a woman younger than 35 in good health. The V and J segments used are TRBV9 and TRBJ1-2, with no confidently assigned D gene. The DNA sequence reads TGTGCCAGCAGCGTAGTAACTAGGCTTGACTACACCTTC. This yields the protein CASSVVTRLDYTF.